There are a few counts of the clone carrying this T cell receptor (gamma chain). Its antigen is undetermined. A much bigger clone sits one base away, suggesting this may be a read error. TCRdb made new clone calls on the RT-PCR reads using CATT. The sample holds just over 900 gamma-chain clones, 7% to 9% seen once. The data originate from a study of gammadelta T cells in human blood. CDR3 length equals 12 residues. The germline CDR1 and CDR2 sequences are EGSNGY and YDSYNSKV. Study findings and constraints: Polyclonal expansion of innate γδ T cells after birth appeared microbially driven.

The gene calls are TRGV2 and TRGJ1 or TRGJ2. Sequenced input: non-Vgamma9Vdelta2 gamma-delta T cells from infant blood. This sequence was found in a human donor. The CDR3 region has the DNA TGTGCCGCCTGGGACGGATATTATAAGAAACTCTTT. This gives the protein CAAWDGYYKKLF.